Listed here are 19 T cell receptor beta chains from one sample, sequenced in a study of cytomegalovirus exposure and HLA in healthy donors. The PCR made use of 60 Vbeta and 13 Jbeta primers. The data were produced by immunoSEQ multiplex PCR, yet TCRdb's version contains in-frame clones alone and is incomplete. Seen here are about 120,000 clones, over 65% observed once, and the top ten hold around a tenth. Material for sequencing was PBMCs. These receptors were taken from a woman aged 45 to 65 in good health and CMV-seropositive.

This chain joins TRBV19 and TRBJ2-7; D is unclear. Germline V CDR1 and CDR2: LNHDA, SQIVND (reference sequence). The CDR3 loop spans 13 amino acids. Trimming took 0 bases from V and 5 from J, leaving 8 bases between them. In DNA, the CDR3 is TGTGCCAGTAGTATAGATCTCGTAAACGAGCAGTACTTC. It translates to CASSIDLVNEQYF.

The chain carries TRBV9 and TRBJ1-5; perhaps TRBD1 as D (6 bases). This CDR3 comprises 15 residues. Trimming took 0 bases from V and 2 from J, leaving 9 bases between them. Germline V CDR1 and CDR2: SGDLS, YYNGEE. The CDR3 is CASSVDRDGNQPQHF. The CDR3 region has the DNA TGTGCCAGCAGCGTAGACAGGGACGGCAATCAGCCCCAGCATTTT. Supplemented by reference TRBV9 and TRBJ1-5, the full variable domain reads DSGVTQTPKHLITATGQRVTLRCSPRSGDLSVYWYQQSLDQGLQFLIQYYNGEERAKGNILERFSAQQFPDLHSELNLSSLELGDSALYFCASSVDRDGNQPQHFGDGTRLSIL.

The chain links TRBV5-4 to TRBJ2-5, with a possible D match to TRBD2 (5 bases). CDR3 size: 14 residues. Germline CDR1 SGHNT, CDR2 YYREEE (reference sequence). With 4 bases removed from V and 1 base from J, the gap between germline ends came to 11 bases. The CDR3 DNA follows: TGTGCCAGCAGCAACGGACGGGGCCAAGAGACCCAGTACTTC. The encoded protein is CASSNGRGQETQYF.

V gene TRBV29-1 combines with J gene TRBJ2-2; D remains unclear. The germline V gene encodes CDR1 SQVTM and CDR2 ANQGSEA. Trimming took off 5 bases at V and 4 bases at J, with 11 bases between the two ends. This CDR3 region has 13 residues. In nucleotides, the CDR3 is TGCAGCGTTCGAACAGCCACCACCGGGGAGCTGTTTTTT. Translating gives CSVRTATTGELFF.

The J gene is TRBJ2-1, the V gene TRBV13; 13 nucleotides match TRBD2. The CDR3 runs 15 residues. From germline, CDR1 is PRHDT and CDR2 FYEKMQ (reference sequence). The V segment lost 4 bases and the J segment 4 bases; nucleotides outside the gene matches: 1. The CDR3 region is CASSSGLAGYNEQFF. CDR3 DNA sequence: TGTGCCAGCAGCTCGGGACTAGCGGGGTACAATGAGCAGTTCTTC.

In this sample, this clone turned up once. V gene TRBV19 combines with J gene TRBJ2-5, with a weak D call TRBD1 (7 bases). From germline, CDR1 is LNHDA and CDR2 SQIVND (reference sequence). V lost 5 bases to trimming and J lost 2 bases, with 15 bases between them. The CDR3 length is 15 residues. As DNA, the CDR3 is TGTGCCAGTAGTTCAGGGGGGATTGGGCAAGAGACCCAGTACTTC. Translated, it gives CASSSGGIGQETQYF.

The chain joins TRBV27 to TRBJ2-5; possibly TRBD2 for D (5 bases). The CDR3 extends over 15 amino acids. V shed 3 bases and J shed 2 bases, with 13 bases lying between them. Germline assignment: CDR1 MNHEY and CDR2 SMNVEV (reference sequence). The CDR3 region is CASSFEPRGQETQYF. CDR3 nucleotides: TGTGCCAGCAGTTTTGAACCCCGGGGTCAAGAGACCCAGTACTTC.

The V gene is TRBV4-3, the J gene TRBJ2-7; TRBD2 matches at 11 bases. V was pared by 10 bases and J by 1 base, with 6 bases of the junction left unmatched. CDR1 is LGHNA and CDR2 is YSLEER in the germline V gene. This CDR3 comprises 14 residues. In DNA, the CDR3 is TGCGCCACGTCCGGGACTAGCGGTTCCTACGAGCAGTACTTC. Translation: CATSGTSGSYEQYF.

The genes are TRBV5-1 and TRBJ1-1, with D tentatively TRBD1 (6 bases). This CDR3 region has 15 residues. Germline V gene sequence: CDR1 SGHRS, CDR2 YFSETQ. V lost 2 bases, J lost 5 bases, and 16 bases lay in between. The CDR3 here is CASSLSRGVGTEAFF. The CDR3 bases are TGCGCCAGCAGCTTAAGCAGGGGAGTGGGGACTGAAGCTTTCTTT.

The chain joins TRBV15 to TRBJ1-1; a weak D match, TRBD1 (6 bases). The CDR3 extends over 12 amino acids. V lost 2 bases to trimming and J lost 11 bases, with 12 bases between them. Germline V lookup: CDR1 LNHNV, CDR2 YYDKDF (reference sequence). The CDR3 here is CATSRKRDTAFF. In nucleotides, the CDR3 is TGTGCCACCAGCAGAAAACGGGACACCGCTTTCTTT.

The chain couples TRBV15 to TRBJ1-5, with D uncertain. Germline V gives CDR1 LNHNV, CDR2 YYDKDF (reference sequence). The CDR3 consists of 13 residues. V was cut by 0 bases and J by 8 bases, with 8 bases left in between. The CDR3 DNA reads as TGTGCCACCAGCAGAGAGCGGGATAAGCCCCAGCATTTT. It encodes CATSRERDKPQHF. The full variable domain, its missing parts supplied by reference TRBV15 and TRBJ1-5, is DAMVIQNPRYQVTQFGKPVTLSCSQTLNHNVMYWYQQKSSQAPKLLFHYYDKDFNNEADTPDNFQSRRPNTSFCFLDIRSPGLGDTAMYLCATSRERDKPQHFGDGTRLSIL.

This rearrangement joins TRBV7-9 to TRBJ1-2; 9 positions agree with TRBD1. The germline gives CDR1 SEHNR, CDR2 FQNEAQ (reference sequence). With V trimmed by 0 bases and J by 4 bases, 12 bases remained unmatched. This CDR3 is built from 18 residues. The CDR3: CASSLAGTGSAYLYGYTF. CDR3 coding DNA: TGTGCCAGCAGCTTAGCCGGGACAGGGAGCGCTTATCTCTATGGCTACACCTTC.

The chain couples TRBV10-3 to TRBJ2-7; D is possibly TRBD1 (5 bases). V shed 6 bases and J shed 4 bases, with 7 bases lying between them. CDR3 length equals 11 residues. Germline V gene sequence: CDR1 ENHRY, CDR2 SYGVKD. This chain's CDR3 is CAIRKGYEQYF. CDR3 DNA sequence: TGTGCCATCAGAAAGGGGTACGAGCAGTACTTC.

The J gene is TRBJ2-1, the V gene TRBV29-1; weak D call: TRBD1 (6 bases). The V gene's germline CDR1 is SQVTM and CDR2 ANQGSEA. CDR3 length: 13 amino acids. Trimming took off 7 bases at V and 5 bases at J, with 15 bases between the two ends. CDR3 amino acids: CSGIKYRDNEQFF. Here the CDR3 DNA reads TGCAGCGGGATTAAATACAGGGACAATGAGCAGTTCTTC.

The CDR3 nucleotides read TGTGCCAGCAGTTACTCCGGACAGCGAAGTGAAAAACTGTTTTTT. Its translation is CASSYSGQRSEKLFF. The chain uses TRBV6-5 and TRBJ1-4; D may be TRBD1 (6 bases). This CDR3 is 15 amino acids long. CDR1 and CDR2 (germline): MNHEY, SVGAGI. V was trimmed by 0 bases and J by 7 bases, leaving 12 bases between them.

The chain couples TRBV27 to TRBJ1-2, with 8 nucleotides matching TRBD1. Germline trimming cut 0 bases from V and 5 bases from J; bases unmatched to any gene: 8. This CDR3 spans 16 amino acids. From germline, CDR1 is MNHEY and CDR2 SMNVEV (reference sequence). CDR3 sequence (DNA): TGTGCCAGCAGTTTATCCAATCCAGGGGGCCTTTATGGCTACACCTTC. This sequence encodes CASSLSNPGGLYGYTF.

The chain uses TRBV7-2 and TRBJ1-5; tentative D call: TRBD1 (6 bases). Germline V lookup: CDR1 SGHTA, CDR2 FQGNSA. V was shortened by 5 bases and J by 1 base, with 9 bases between the two germline ends. The CDR3 has 14 amino acids. The CDR3 coding sequence is TGTGCCAGCAGCCAAGGACAGAGCAATCAGCCCCAGCATTTT. Protein: CASSQGQSNQPQHF.

This clone appeared a few times. The rearrangement links TRBV5-1 to TRBJ2-6; 13 bases match TRBD2. Germline CDR1 and CDR2: SGHRS and YFSETQ. J lost 0 bases, V lost 4 bases, and 7 bases had no gene match. This CDR3 contains 19 residues. This CDR3 is CASSQTSGGPSSGANVLTF. The DNA of the CDR3 is TGCGCCAGCAGCCAGACTAGCGGGGGGCCAAGCTCTGGGGCCAACGTCCTGACTTTC.

This sequence joins TRBV2 and TRBJ2-2; 7 bases are a match to TRBD1. Germline CDR1 is SNHLY and CDR2 is FYNNEI. Losses at the gene ends were 9 bases for V and 0 bases for J; bases not matched to a gene: 4. The CDR3 covers 14 residues. CDR3 loop: CASWTGTNTGELFF. CDR3 sequence (DNA): TGTGCCAGTTGGACAGGAACGAACACCGGGGAGCTGTTTTTT.